These T cell receptor beta chains were read from a single sample in a study of T cells after yellow fever vaccination. TCRdb independently ran MiXCR on the 5' RACE reads; one entry per CDR3 protein. Found here are about 330,000 distinct CDR3 sequences, 4.1% of them singletons; the top ten hold under 30%. The sample here was PBMCs, taken 5 days after the yellow fever booster vaccination. The receptor set was obtained from a man aged 18 to 35 who received the YFV17D yellow fever vaccine. Both conserved end residues are part of each CDR3. A D gene is named only where the DNA matches it firmly. Only some rows state a clone size, as once, few, many or a class for expanded clones.

abundance,v_gene,d_gene,j_gene,len,CDR3nt,CDR3aa
many,TRBV5-5,-,TRBJ1-2,15,TGTGCCAGCAACCGAATTACAAACCGCGAATCGGGCTACACCTTC,CASNRITNRESGYTF
many,TRBV5-1,-,TRBJ2-1,17,TGCGCCAGCAGCTTGGTGTTACGGGGGAACTTGGCCAATGAGCAGTTCTTC,CASSLVLRGNLANEQFF
few,TRBV11-2,-,TRBJ2-7,14,TGTGCCAGCAGCTTAGGATTAGACCTATACGAGCAGTACTTC,CASSLGLDLYEQYF
-,TRBV12-3/TRBV12-4,TRBD1,TRBJ2-3,16,TGTGCCAGCAGTTTATGGGGTGCAGGGGGCGCAGATACGCAGTATTTT,CASSLWGAGGADTQYF
-,TRBV5-1,-,TRBJ1-1,13,TGCGCCAGCAGCTTGATGTGGGGGTCTGAAGCTTTCTTT,CASSLMWGSEAFF
many,TRBV20-1,TRBD1,TRBJ2-2,13,TGCAGTGCCGACAGGGGGTGGGGCGGGGAGCTGTTTTTT,CSADRGWGGELFF
-,TRBV18,TRBD1,TRBJ2-3,16,TGTGCCAGCTCACCTGAGGGGGCCTCTAGAACAGATACGCAGTATTTT,CASSPEGASRTDTQYF
-,TRBV4-2,-,TRBJ1-1,12,TGTGCCAGCAGCCATTGGGGAGAGGAAGCTTTCTTT,CASSHWGEEAFF
few,TRBV20-1,-,TRBJ2-3,13,TGCAGTGCTAGTAGGGGGGCCGGAGATACGCAGTATTTT,CSASRGAGDTQYF
-,TRBV15,-,TRBJ1-1,13,TGTGCCACCAGCAATCTGCGGGGCACTGAAGCTTTCTTT,CATSNLRGTEAFF
many,TRBV4-2,-,TRBJ2-3,13,TGTGCCAGCAGCCAAGGGAGCACAGATACGCAGTATTTT,CASSQGSTDTQYF
many,TRBV5-4,-,TRBJ2-4,14,TGTGCCAGCAGCTTGGGGGGCGCCAAAAACATTCAGTACTTC,CASSLGGAKNIQYF
few,TRBV4-1,-,TRBJ1-5,18,TGCGCCAGCAGCCGGCGGCCAGGACACTACTATAGCAATCAGCCCCAGCATTTT,CASSRRPGHYYSNQPQHF
-,TRBV20-1,-,TRBJ1-4,12,TGCAGTGCTAGTCCGCTGAATGAAAAACTGTTTTTT,CSASPLNEKLFF
few,TRBV6-1,-,TRBJ2-7,11,TGTGCCAGCCGTGGAGTCTACGAGCAGTACTTC,CASRGVYEQYF
many,TRBV5-1,-,TRBJ1-2,16,TGCGCCAGCAGCCAGATCACGGGGGCGCCCGGCTATGGCTACACCTTC,CASSQITGAPGYGYTF
few,TRBV7-2,TRBD2,TRBJ2-7,15,TGTGCCAGCAGCTTCGGGCGGGGGGGCCGCAGGGAGCAGTACTTC,CASSFGRGGRREQYF
few,TRBV6-6,-,TRBJ1-6,15,TGTGCCAGTAGTGGGTACTTGGTATCTTCTTCACCCCTCCACTTT,CASSGYLVSSSPLHF
few,TRBV5-8,-,TRBJ1-1,15,TGTGCCAGCAGCCCGGCACCAGACAAGCCTACTGAAGCTTTCTTT,CASSPAPDKPTEAFF
-,TRBV2,TRBD1,TRBJ1-1,14,TGTGCCAGCAGTGAATGGGACAGGAACACTGAAGCTTTCTTT,CASSEWDRNTEAFF
few,TRBV5-1,-,TRBJ2-7,16,TGCGCCAGCAGCTTGGTTCCGGCACAGGGGAGGTACGAGCAGTACTTC,CASSLVPAQGRYEQYF
few,TRBV29-1,-,TRBJ2-5,14,TGCAGCGTTGTGAAGGTTGCGGGGCGAGAGACCCAGTACTTC,CSVVKVAGRETQYF
-,TRBV20-1,-,TRBJ1-5,12,TGCAGTGCTAGTCTTTTCAATCAGCCCCAGCATTTT,CSASLFNQPQHF
few,TRBV20-1,-,TRBJ2-3,13,TGCAGTGCTAGAGATGGCGGGGGCAATACGCAGTATTTT,CSARDGGGNTQYF
-,TRBV9,-,TRBJ2-1,17,TGTGCCAGCAGCCCACGTATCCAAGGGGGGCCGAACAATGAGCAGTTCTTC,CASSPRIQGGPNNEQFF
few,TRBV6-1,TRBD2,TRBJ2-1,17,TGTGCCAGCAGTGAAGGAATTGAGGCGGGGGGGCACTATGAGCAGTTCTTC,CASSEGIEAGGHYEQFF
-,TRBV7-2,-,TRBJ2-3,16,TGTGCCAGCAGCTTAGTGGTCGGGGGGCCGGGTGATACGCAGTATTTT,CASSLVVGGPGDTQYF
many,TRBV20-1,TRBD2,TRBJ2-3,14,TGCAGTGCTAGATATGCGGGGGTGGGAGATACGCAGTATTTT,CSARYAGVGDTQYF
many,TRBV7-7,-,TRBJ2-5,15,TGTGCTAGCAGCTTAGTGGGGGCGTCCGGGGAGACCCAGTACTTC,CASSLVGASGETQYF
many,TRBV7-2,-,TRBJ2-5,11,TGTGCCAGCAGCCCCGGGATTACCCAGTACTTC,CASSPGITQYF
many,TRBV20-1,-,TRBJ1-5,15,TGCAGTGCTAGAGCCCCTCCCCATAGCAATCAGCCCCAGCATTTT,CSARAPPHSNQPQHF
many,TRBV5-1,-,TRBJ2-2,16,TGCGCCAGCAGCTTGAGCGCCTTTTCAAGTCCCGGGGAGCTGTTTTTT,CASSLSAFSSPGELFF
many,TRBV7-2,TRBD2,TRBJ2-3,14,TGTGCCAGCAGCTTCGGAGCGGGGGTTGATACGCAGTATTTT,CASSFGAGVDTQYF
many,TRBV5-6,TRBD2,TRBJ2-2,18,TGTGCCAGCAGCTCGCCACTTCAGCGGGGGGAATACACCGGGGAGCTGTTTTTT,CASSSPLQRGEYTGELFF
many,TRBV7-2,-,TRBJ2-4,12,TGTGCCAGCAGCTTATTGGCTGACATTCAGTACTTC,CASSLLADIQYF
-,TRBV21-1,-,TRBJ2-3,15,TGTGCCAGCAGCAGACGGACAGGGCCGTTAGATACGCAGTATTTT,CASSRRTGPLDTQYF
many,TRBV29-1,-,TRBJ2-2,13,TGCAGCGTTTCCGGGACGAACACCGGGGAGCTGTTTTTT,CSVSGTNTGELFF
many,TRBV5-1,-,TRBJ2-1,12,TGCGCCAGCAGCTTGGACTGGATTGAGCAGTTCTTC,CASSLDWIEQFF
-,TRBV10-3,TRBD2,TRBJ2-1,16,TGTGCCATCAGTCGACTAGCGGGGAAAGGATACAATGAGCAGTTCTTC,CAISRLAGKGYNEQFF
-,TRBV6-1,TRBD2,TRBJ2-5,16,TGTGCCAGCACCCGGACCTTGCGGGGGGGAAGAGAGACCCAGTACTTC,CASTRTLRGGRETQYF
few,TRBV20-1,TRBD2,TRBJ2-5,17,TGCAGTGCTCCCCCGGCTAGCTCGCGGGGGGGAAAAGAGACCCAGTACTTC,CSAPPASSRGGKETQYF
many,TRBV18,-,TRBJ2-5,16,TGTGCCAGCTCGGAATATGGCCTCGACCTGGGGGAGACCCAGTACTTC,CASSEYGLDLGETQYF
many,TRBV6-5,-,TRBJ1-3,12,TGTGCCAGCAGCGACCCAACCAACACCATATATTTT,CASSDPTNTIYF
few,TRBV28,-,TRBJ2-2,15,TGTGCCAGCAGTTTAATCGACCGGAACACCGGGGAGCTGTTTTTT,CASSLIDRNTGELFF
-,TRBV15,TRBD1,TRBJ2-5,16,TGTGCCACCGGACAGGGAGGATTCGTTGGAGGAGAGACCCAGTACTTC,CATGQGGFVGGETQYF
many,TRBV4-3,TRBD2,TRBJ2-7,14,TGCGCCAGCAGCCGGAGGACTAGCGGGTACGAGCAGTACTTC,CASSRRTSGYEQYF
many,TRBV4-3,-,TRBJ2-5,15,TGCGCCAGCAGCCAGGGTAGGGCAGCAGAAGAGACCCAGTACTTC,CASSQGRAAEETQYF
medium-sized,TRBV5-1,-,TRBJ1-4,16,TGCGCCAGCAGCTTGGGTCCGTCGGGAGATGGGGAAAAACTGTTTTTT,CASSLGPSGDGEKLFF